Listed here are 18 T cell receptor beta chains from one sample, sequenced in a study of CD8+ T cells in alopecia areata listed by TCRdb under 2018. The library came from the immunoSEQ multiplex PCR assay. To provide template for TCR sequencing, every sample had RNA extracted and reverse transcribed into cDNA. TCRdb took over this immuneACCESS table, retaining in-frame rearrangements with V and J assigned. Such tables are incomplete; in checked studies, under half of the missing clones stem from an unresolved V gene, and the remainder is unexplained. This sample gives hundreds of thousands of clones in total; 58% of them show up just once. The ten largest clonotypes hold around 1.7% of the sample. Read against the paper, the sample's time point label means: roughly 24 weeks on oral tofacitinib. In light of the paper, this sample's treatment or condition label describes: oral pan-JAK inhibitor, 5-10 mg twice daily.

Source: CD4+ T cells sorted from blood, taken at week 24, from a patient treated with tofacitinib. These receptor sequences come from a human donor with alopecia areata.

This clone was seen more than once but under ten times. The chain recombines TRBV4-1 with TRBJ1-1; TRBD1 is a possible D gene (6 bases). The CDR3 is made up of 17 amino acids. V was shortened by 1 base and J by 4 bases, with 19 bases between the two germline ends. Per the germline V gene, CDR1 is MGHRA and CDR2 is YSYEKL. CDR3 in amino acids: CASSQAPQGGGITEAFF. DNA of the CDR3: TGCGCCAGCAGCCAAGCCCCCCAAGGTGGGGGCATCACTGAAGCTTTCTTT.

The rearrangement joins TRBV6-1 to TRBJ2-7, with TRBD2 matching 10 bases. Germline values: CDR1 MNHNS, CDR2 SASEGT. Trimming cost V 8 bases and J 3 bases; bases outside gene matches: 7. This CDR3 region has 14 residues. Here the CDR3 reads CASEAERGGYEQYF. CDR3 nucleotide sequence: TGTGCCAGCGAGGCGGAGCGGGGGGGCTACGAGCAGTACTTC.

This chain joins TRBV29-1 and TRBJ2-2; D may be TRBD2 (5 bases). Germline V CDR1 and CDR2: SQVTM, ANQGSEA. V shed 5 bases and J shed 1 base, with 11 bases lying between them. The CDR3 covers 14 residues. The DNA of the CDR3 is TGCAGCGTTATCCGGGATTTGAACACCGGGGAGCTGTTTTTT. Protein: CSVIRDLNTGELFF.

The V gene is TRBV4-1, the J gene TRBJ2-3; unclear D gene. The V end lost 4 bases, the J end lost 0 bases, and 8 bases lay between the germline ends. The CDR3 loop spans 14 amino acids. Per germline, CDR1 MGHRA and CDR2 YSYEKL. Here the CDR3 reads CASSLTTSTDTQYF. The CDR3 DNA is TGCGCCAGCAGCCTAACAACTAGCACAGATACGCAGTATTTT.

The chain combines TRBV20-1 with TRBJ2-7, with unresolved D. Germline loops: CDR1 DFQATT, CDR2 SNEGSKA (reference sequence). Trimming left V 6 bases short and J 4 bases short, with 10 bases between. This CDR3 has 11 amino acids. The CDR3 region has the DNA TGCAGTGCCACCCGCGGTTACGAGCAGTACTTC. Its translation is CSATRGYEQYF.

The chain carries TRBV7-2 and TRBJ2-1, with unresolved D. Between the trimmed V and J ends, which lost 1 base and 0 bases, there was a span of 7 bases. This CDR3 is 15 amino acids long. CDR1 SGHTA and CDR2 FQGNSA come from the germline V gene. Here the CDR3 reads CASSLVGSSYNEQFF. CDR3 DNA: TGTGCCAGCAGCTTAGTGGGAAGCTCCTACAATGAGCAGTTCTTC.

This clone was picked up one time. This chain joins TRBV27 and TRBJ1-6, with D possibly TRBD1 on 6 matching bases. The CDR3 loop spans 13 amino acids. Germline CDR1 is MNHEY and CDR2 is SMNVEV (reference sequence). V gave up 2 bases and J gave up 9 bases, with 8 bases separating them. CDR3 nucleotide sequence: TGTGCCAGCAGTTTAGAGGGGGGTTCACCCCTCCACTTT. It codes for CASSLEGGSPLHF.

The chain joins TRBV7-3 to TRBJ1-2; the match to TRBD1 covers 7 bases. The junction had 10 bases not matched to a gene; V was cut back by 5 bases and J by 4 bases. This CDR3 has 15 amino acids. CDR1 is SGHTA, CDR2 FQGTGA, per germline. The CDR3 DNA is TGTGCCAGCAGCGGATCGACAGGGAGTGCCTATGGCTACACCTTC. This translates into CASSGSTGSAYGYTF.

This clone was counted a few times. V usage is TRBV7-9 and J usage is TRBJ2-7, with a possible D match to TRBD1 (6 bases). V dropped 5 bases and J dropped 2 bases, with 16 bases sitting between them. Germline V gene lookup returns CDR1 SEHNR and CDR2 FQNEAQ (reference sequence). CDR3 length: 15 residues. The CDR3 region has the DNA TGTGCCAGCAGCGCCGGGACAACCGCGACCTACGAGCAGTACTTC. Translated: CASSAGTTATYEQYF.

The chain has TRBV30 and TRBJ2-5, with D perhaps matching TRBD1 (6 bases). This CDR3 has 14 residues. Between the trimmed V and J ends, which lost 3 bases and 1 base, there was a span of 12 bases. Per germline, CDR1 GTSNPN and CDR2 SVGIG (reference sequence). The CDR3 reads CAWSNSGVQETQYF. DNA for the CDR3: TGTGCCTGGAGCAACTCAGGGGTCCAAGAGACCCAGTACTTC.

The rearrangement links TRBV2 to TRBJ2-3, with D possibly TRBD1 on 5 matching bases. The CDR3 totals 14 residues. V shed 7 bases and J shed 2 bases, with 13 bases lying between them. CDR1 is SNHLY, CDR2 FYNNEI, per germline. CDR3 nucleotide sequence: TGTGCCAGCAAGGACAATGGAAACACAGATACGCAGTATTTT. This encodes CASKDNGNTDTQYF.

J is TRBJ1-1 and V is TRBV5-1; tentative D call: TRBD1 (5 bases). V was cut by 2 bases and J by 9 bases, with 17 bases left in between. CDR1 and CDR2 (germline): SGHRS, YFSETQ. CDR3 length: 14 residues. The CDR3 is CASSFEGPFGKAFF. The CDR3 nucleotides read TGCGCCAGCAGCTTTGAGGGGCCGTTCGGTAAAGCTTTCTTT.

This clone was counted only a few times. The J gene is TRBJ2-5, the V gene TRBV29-1, with 11 bases fitting TRBD2. J gave up 3 bases and V 6 bases, and 15 bases lay outside the gene matches. Germline CDR1 and CDR2: SQVTM and ANQGSEA. The CDR3 is 17 amino acids. Written as DNA, the CDR3 is TGCAGCGTCGTAGATCCGTTGGCTAGCGGGGGGAAAGAGACCCAGTACTTC. It translates to CSVVDPLASGGKETQYF.

The chain recombines TRBV7-2 with TRBJ2-7; maybe TRBD1 (6 bases). The germline V gene has CDR1 SGHTA and CDR2 FQGNSA. V was clipped by 5 bases and J by 9 bases, with 14 bases between them. The CDR3 is made up of 12 amino acids. CDR3 DNA sequence: TGTGCCAGCAGCGCTATTAACAGGGCGCAGTACTTC. Translating gives CASSAINRAQYF. The full variable domain, with the rest looked up from reference TRBV7-2 and TRBJ2-7, is GAGVSQSPSNKVTEKGKDVELRCDPISGHTALYWYRQSLGQGLEFLIYFQGNSAPDKSGLPSDRFSAERTGGSVSTLTIQRTQQEDSAVYLCASSAINRAQYFGPGTRLTVT.

V gene TRBV4-1 combines with J gene TRBJ2-3; 12 nucleotides line up with TRBD1. This CDR3 has 16 amino acids. Germline V gene sequence: CDR1 MGHRA, CDR2 YSYEKL. The trim removed 3 bases at V and 5 bases at J, leaving 6 bases unmatched. The CDR3, as DNA: TGCGCCAGCAGCCAGGTGGGACAGGGGGCCGGAGATACGCAGTATTTT. This gives the protein CASSQVGQGAGDTQYF.

A single count supports this clone. The genes are TRBV28 and TRBJ2-7; D remains unclear. V was pared by 8 bases and J by 1 base, with 9 bases between. CDR1 and CDR2 (germline): MDHEN, SYDVKM. CDR3 length: 12 amino acids. CDR3 nucleotides: TGTGCCAGCTTTAATCGTTCCTACGAGCAGTACTTC. Translation: CASFNRSYEQYF.

This sequence joins TRBV5-1 and TRBJ2-7; D ambiguous. In germline, CDR1 is SGHRS, CDR2 YFSETQ. The CDR3 spans 13 residues. Trimming removed 4 bases at V and 7 bases at J, with 15 bases between. CDR3 residues: CASSPDWPREQYF. CDR3 bases: TGCGCCAGCAGCCCAGATTGGCCAAGGGAGCAGTACTTC.

This clone has just one count. The chain employs TRBV5-1 and TRBJ2-5; 11 bases match TRBD2. The CDR3 length is 14 residues. The junction had 7 bases not matched to a gene; V was cut back by 7 bases and J by 5 bases. CDR1 and CDR2 from the germline V gene are SGHRS and YFSETQ. CDR3 in DNA: TGCGCCAGCGGCGCTAGCGGGGGGTTGGAGACCCAGTACTTC. This sequence encodes CASGASGGLETQYF.